The rows below give T cell receptor beta chains drawn from one sample of a study of cytomegalovirus exposure and HLA in healthy donors. Method: immunoSEQ multiplex PCR; TCRdb's copy keeps in-frame clones and lacks some. The data hold under 75,000 clones, with 95% to 97% observed a single time. The specimen sequenced was PBMCs. The receptors here all came from a young woman in good health and CMV-seropositive. Each CDR3 is given without its conserved first and last residue. A D gene is named only where the DNA matches it firmly.

v_gene: TRBV4-1
j_gene: TRBJ2-1
d_gene: -
CDR3aa: ASSQRPGLLNEQF

v_gene: TRBV7-8
j_gene: TRBJ2-1
d_gene: -
CDR3aa: ASSLAPGAYNEQF

v_gene: TRBV5-1
j_gene: TRBJ2-1
d_gene: TRBD2
CDR3aa: ASSLGGAGTRREQF

v_gene: TRBV6-1
j_gene: TRBJ2-2
d_gene: -
CDR3aa: ASSEVRAAGELF

v_gene: TRBV5-4
j_gene: TRBJ1-2
d_gene: TRBD1
CDR3aa: ASSYRGQGGYGYT

v_gene: TRBV7-9
j_gene: TRBJ1-1
d_gene: -
CDR3aa: ASSLARGEFPRAIFEAF

v_gene: TRBV28
j_gene: TRBJ2-6
d_gene: -
CDR3aa: ASSLGGPGANVLT

v_gene: TRBV7-9
j_gene: TRBJ2-7
d_gene: TRBD1
CDR3aa: ASSSNDRGLPYEQY

v_gene: TRBV21-1
j_gene: TRBJ2-2
d_gene: -
CDR3aa: ASSKVRWASF

v_gene: TRBV10-3
j_gene: TRBJ1-5
d_gene: -
CDR3aa: AIRQGSLSNQPQH

v_gene: TRBV28
j_gene: TRBJ1-2
d_gene: -
CDR3aa: ASVGGGFYGYT

v_gene: TRBV5-6
j_gene: TRBJ2-1
d_gene: -
CDR3aa: ASSLYFLSSYNEQF

v_gene: TRBV7-9
j_gene: TRBJ2-1
d_gene: -
CDR3aa: ASSFINEQF

v_gene: TRBV14
j_gene: TRBJ1-2
d_gene: -
CDR3aa: ASSPDAGYYGYT

v_gene: TRBV6-5
j_gene: TRBJ1-1
d_gene: TRBD1
CDR3aa: ASSYLTQGTEAF

v_gene: TRBV7-2
j_gene: TRBJ2-7
d_gene: -
CDR3aa: ASSAGQINEQY

v_gene: TRBV10-2
j_gene: TRBJ2-2
d_gene: TRBD1
CDR3aa: ASSDPTGGRTGELF

v_gene: TRBV13
j_gene: TRBJ2-3
d_gene: -
CDR3aa: ASSLWWGPTDTQY

v_gene: TRBV30
j_gene: TRBJ2-7
d_gene: TRBD1
CDR3aa: AWRETGLGWYYEQY

v_gene: TRBV6-5
j_gene: TRBJ2-7
d_gene: -
CDR3aa: ASSLQRRAGEQY

v_gene: TRBV6-1
j_gene: TRBJ2-7
d_gene: TRBD1
CDR3aa: ASSEGQGAYEQY

v_gene: TRBV18
j_gene: TRBJ2-1
d_gene: TRBD2
CDR3aa: ASSPLKALAASNEQF

v_gene: TRBV19
j_gene: TRBJ2-5
d_gene: TRBD1
CDR3aa: ASSRGTGGFEETQY

v_gene: TRBV15
j_gene: TRBJ1-5
d_gene: TRBD1
CDR3aa: ATSKDRVQPQH

v_gene: TRBV28
j_gene: TRBJ2-5
d_gene: -
CDR3aa: ASLDGGGKQETQY

v_gene: TRBV28
j_gene: TRBJ2-2
d_gene: TRBD2
CDR3aa: ASRTGLAGNTGELF

v_gene: TRBV14
j_gene: TRBJ2-1
d_gene: -
CDR3aa: ASSQEIRGGLF

v_gene: TRBV19
j_gene: TRBJ2-2
d_gene: TRBD2
CDR3aa: ASSLAGTNTGELF

v_gene: TRBV30
j_gene: TRBJ2-2
d_gene: -
CDR3aa: AWTANTGELF

v_gene: TRBV28
j_gene: TRBJ2-1
d_gene: TRBD2
CDR3aa: ASSLLAGVSNEQF

v_gene: TRBV6-5
j_gene: TRBJ2-7
d_gene: TRBD1
CDR3aa: ASSTGQGAAYEQY

v_gene: TRBV6-6
j_gene: TRBJ2-1
d_gene: TRBD2
CDR3aa: ASSGTSGTNEQF

v_gene: TRBV7-9
j_gene: TRBJ2-1
d_gene: TRBD2
CDR3aa: ASSLTSGSVGRNEQF

v_gene: TRBV10-3
j_gene: TRBJ2-7
d_gene: -
CDR3aa: AISETSSYEQY

v_gene: TRBV7-2
j_gene: TRBJ1-1
d_gene: -
CDR3aa: ASSADGEPGTEAF

v_gene: TRBV30
j_gene: TRBJ2-5
d_gene: TRBD2
CDR3aa: AWSGLAGGWETQY

v_gene: TRBV6-5
j_gene: TRBJ2-1
d_gene: -
CDR3aa: ASTNPRGEQF

v_gene: TRBV7-9
j_gene: TRBJ2-7
d_gene: TRBD1
CDR3aa: ASSPSGTGKSYEQY

v_gene: TRBV1
j_gene: TRBJ2-1
d_gene: -
CDR3aa: TSSRYTSGICNEQF

v_gene: TRBV28
j_gene: TRBJ2-2
d_gene: -
CDR3aa: ASSLPMGGPTGELF

v_gene: TRBV29-1
j_gene: TRBJ2-1
d_gene: TRBD2
CDR3aa: SGGGIYNEQF

v_gene: TRBV29-1
j_gene: TRBJ1-2
d_gene: TRBD1
CDR3aa: SVERTDRAYGYT

v_gene: TRBV28
j_gene: TRBJ2-5
d_gene: TRBD2
CDR3aa: ASSLPSGKETQY

v_gene: TRBV11-1
j_gene: TRBJ1-1
d_gene: -
CDR3aa: ASSLREATEAF

v_gene: TRBV14
j_gene: TRBJ2-1
d_gene: -
CDR3aa: ASSLRQGGEQF

v_gene: TRBV27
j_gene: TRBJ1-6
d_gene: TRBD1
CDR3aa: ASSAGQGVSNSPLH

v_gene: TRBV5-1
j_gene: TRBJ2-5
d_gene: TRBD2
CDR3aa: ASSLERGGTSKETQY

v_gene: TRBV29-1
j_gene: TRBJ2-5
d_gene: TRBD2
CDR3aa: SVLTGTSGETQY

v_gene: TRBV9
j_gene: TRBJ1-2
d_gene: -
CDR3aa: ASSVGRVDGYT

v_gene: TRBV4-1
j_gene: TRBJ2-2
d_gene: TRBD2
CDR3aa: ASSQEGGWNGELF

v_gene: TRBV9
j_gene: TRBJ1-2
d_gene: -
CDR3aa: ASSPEGFRGGNRYGYT

v_gene: TRBV7-9
j_gene: TRBJ2-3
d_gene: -
CDR3aa: ASSLRGSKTDTQY

v_gene: TRBV7-2
j_gene: TRBJ2-3
d_gene: TRBD2
CDR3aa: ASSPGLARSDTQY

v_gene: TRBV2
j_gene: TRBJ1-5
d_gene: -
CDR3aa: ASMGRGGNQPQH

v_gene: TRBV28
j_gene: TRBJ1-2
d_gene: TRBD1
CDR3aa: ATETGGHGYT